The 20 T cell receptor beta chains reported below all come from one sample, sequenced in a study of tumor-infiltrating lymphocytes in primary liver carcinoma (dated by TCRdb to the late 2010s). Total RNA and DNA were co-extracted without cell sorting from about 19-30 mg of bulk tissue using the AllPrep DNA/RNA mini kit. TCRdb names Illumina HiSeq 2500 as the instrument used. Starting from roughly 500 ng total RNA, TCRbeta-specific cDNA was produced by reverse transcription with a constant-region primer and ProtoScript II reverse transcriptase. Construction of the TCRbeta libraries relied on three nested rounds of multiplex PCR, following a slightly modified ARM-PCR procedure. The first two PCR rounds used multiplex TRBV1-TRBV30 forward primers with a Cbeta reverse primer, each for approximately 10 cycles. The public reads were run again by TCRdb, first through fastp at Q25 and then through MiXCR, and only productive beta chains were kept. Identical CDR3 proteins give one entry, which carries the most common genes and DNA. The sample has about 75,000 distinct CDR3 sequences on record, under 75% of them singletons. The ten largest make up roughly 28% of the sample.

Sequencing used tumor-adjacent normal liver tissue. The receptors were gathered from a man aged 35 to 55 with primary liver carcinoma and hepatitis B virus infection.

Regarding this clonotype: The junction departs from germline at one end; a sequencing error may be responsible. V and J are TRBV2 and TRBJ2-7; D might be TRBD1 (5 bases). Germline assignment: CDR1 SNHLY and CDR2 FYNNEI. The CDR3 extends over 15 amino acids. The CDR3 spells CASSEIRAVSYEHYF. For the CDR3, the DNA is TGTGCCAGCAGTGAGATCAGGGCGGTCTCCTACGAGCACTACTTC.

Turning to this clonotype: One end of the junction fails to match germline, which may point to a read error. The chain couples TRBV6-6 to TRBJ2-1; no reliable D call. Germline V lookup: CDR1 MNHNY, CDR2 SVGAGI (reference sequence). The CDR3 has 15 amino acids. CDR3 DNA sequence: TGTGGCAGCAGTCATGGTACCTATACCTTAGATGAGCGGTTCTTC. This translates into CGSSHGTYTLDERFF.

Comments on this clonotype: A junction boundary mismatches the germline segment, possibly from a read error. V and J are TRBV6-5 and TRBJ2-1; a possible D gene is TRBD2 (6 bases). CDR1 MNHEY and CDR2 SVGAGI come from the germline V gene. CDR3 length: 14 residues. In DNA form, the CDR3 reads TGTGCTAGCAAACTCGCGGGACCCTACAATGAGCAGTTCTTC. As protein: CASKLAGPYNEQFF.

The chain uses TRBV29-1 and TRBJ2-1; no clear D. Germline V gene data show CDR1 as SQVTM and CDR2 as ANQGSEA. V was trimmed by 5 bases and J by 9 bases, leaving 14 bases between them. The CDR3 has 12 amino acids. Here the CDR3 reads CSVIGLVIEQFF. Written as DNA, the CDR3 is TGCAGCGTTATCGGTCTAGTCATTGAGCAGTTCTTC.

Note on this clonotype: This may be a read error: a much more frequent sequence differs by one nucleotide. The chain uses TRBV14 and TRBJ2-1; 9 nucleotides align to TRBD1. Germline-derived CDR1 and CDR2 are SGHDN and FVKESK. CDR3 length: 15 residues. V shed 7 bases and J 3 bases; nucleotides not matched to a gene: 7. The CDR3 is CASNHRDRVYNEQFF. In DNA form, the CDR3 reads TGTGCCAGCAACCATCGGGACAGGGTCTACAATGAGCAGTTCTTC.

The chain is built from TRBV6-2 or TRBV6-3 and TRBJ2-7; 8 bases agree with TRBD1. The CDR3 extends over 14 amino acids. CDR1 and CDR2 (germline): MNHEY, SVGEGT. J lost 5 bases, V lost 10 bases, and 13 bases had no gene match. CDR3 coding DNA: TGTGCCAACAGCCTCCGGGACAGGACCCACGAGCAGTACTTC. Encoded protein: CANSLRDRTHEQYF.

On this clonotype: A much larger clone differs by one base, so this may be a read error. The chain links TRBV29-1 to TRBJ2-1; D uncertain. CDR3 size: 16 residues. The germline CDR1 and CDR2 sequences are SQVTM and ANQGSEA. The CDR3 nucleotides are TGCGGCGTTGATCTTCTGGACGCCAGCTCCTACAATGAGCAGTTCTTC. This encodes CGVDLLDASSYNEQFF.

Concerning this clonotype: The junction departs from the called germline gene at one end, perhaps through a read error. The chain has TRBV6-1 and TRBJ2-2; no reliable D call. The CDR3 sequence is 17 residues long. Germline values: CDR1 MNHNS, CDR2 SASEGT. The CDR3 region is CASTGWARGPNTEELFF. In nucleotides, the CDR3 is TGTGCCAGCACCGGATGGGCCAGAGGACCGAACACCGAGGAGCTGTTTTTT.

On this clonotype itself: A read error may be the cause here, since a much bigger clone is one base away. This is likely a read error, given that the CDR3 carries no conserved phenylalanine or tryptophan at its end. The genes are TRBV29-1 and TRBJ2-7, with unresolved D. This CDR3 comprises 13 residues. V was trimmed by 6 bases and J by 6 bases, leaving 18 bases between them. The germline V gene encodes CDR1 SQVTM and CDR2 ANQGSEA. This CDR3 is CSVRAPANPEQYL. The CDR3 bases are TGCAGCGTCCGTGCGCCAGCTAATCCCGAGCAGTACTTA.

Sample share makes this clonotype medium-sized. The rearrangement uses TRBV12-3 or TRBV12-4 and TRBJ2-7; perhaps TRBD2 as D (5 bases). V lost 1 base, J lost 3 bases, and 10 bases lay in between. This CDR3 is built from 14 residues. DNA of the CDR3: TGTGCCAGCAGTTTAGGGCTAGCCGGCTACGAGCAGTACTTC. Encoded protein: CASSLGLAGYEQYF.

With regard to this clonotype: Possible read error: a much larger clone is one base away. V usage is TRBV12-3 or TRBV12-4 and J usage is TRBJ1-1; 10 bases align to TRBD1. V was pared by 5 bases and J by 7 bases, with 4 bases of the junction left unmatched. The CDR3 has 13 residues. The CDR3 nucleotides read TGTGCCAGCAGTGGAGGGACAGGGGATGAAGCTTTCTTT. Translation gives CASSGGTGDEAFF.

This clonotype was observed many times. The chain employs TRBV29-1 and TRBJ1-1, with D perhaps TRBD1 (6 bases). The V gene lost 5 bases and the J gene lost 2 bases, with 15 bases spanning the gap. The CDR3 contains 14 residues. The germline CDR1 and CDR2 sequences are SQVTM and ANQGSEA. The CDR3 DNA sequence: TGCAGCGTTCTTCGGACAGACAGCAACACTGAAGCTTTCTTT. Its protein product is CSVLRTDSNTEAFF.

A word on this clonotype: This sequence may be a read error, since a much larger clone differs from it by one base. V is TRBV12-3 or TRBV12-4 and J is TRBJ2-3, with 7 bases that match TRBD1. Trimming took 2 bases from V and 0 from J; bases not matched to a gene: 5. The length of the CDR3 is 16 residues. CDR3 in amino acids: CASSLNRQGSTDTQYF. The CDR3 DNA follows: TGTGCCAGCAGTTTAAACAGACAGGGAAGCACAGATACGCAGTATTTT.

Comment on this clonotype: A read error may explain this, as a much larger clone is one base away. J is TRBJ2-1 and V is TRBV28; TRBD2 matches at 10 bases. The germline gives CDR1 MDHEN, CDR2 SYDVKM. The CDR3 length is 17 residues. CDR3 DNA: TGTGTCAGCAGTTTAGGCAGAAGACTAGCGGGCCTCAATGAGCAGTTCTTC. This gives the protein CVSSLGRRLAGLNEQFF.

V usage is TRBV28 and J usage is TRBJ2-1; the match to TRBD2 covers 7 bases. J gave up 4 bases and V 5 bases, and 14 bases lay outside the gene matches. The CDR3 consists of 17 residues. Looked up from germline, CDR1 is MDHEN and CDR2 is SYDVKM. The CDR3, as DNA: TGTGCCAGCAGTCCAGGCGGGACTAACGGACTATACAATGAGCAGTTCTTC. It specifies CASSPGGTNGLYNEQFF. The entire variable domain, with the rest obtained from reference TRBV28 and TRBJ2-1, is as follows: DVKVTQSSRYLVKRTGEKVFLECVQDMDHENMFWYRQDPGLGLRLIYFSYDVKMKEKGDIPEGYSVSREKKERFSLILESASTNQTSMYLCASSPGGTNGLYNEQFFGPGTRLTVL.

In its sample, this clonotype was seen many times. This chain uses TRBV12-3 or TRBV12-4 with TRBJ2-7; D gene ambiguous. The CDR3 consists of 12 residues. Trimming removed 6 bases at V and 5 bases at J, with 11 bases between. The CDR3 spells CASSRTRDEQYF. Written as DNA, the CDR3 is TGTGCCAGCAGCCGGACCCGGGACGAGCAGTACTTC.

In its sample, this clonotype was seen a few times. The V and J genes are TRBV4-1 and TRBJ1-1; TRBD1 aligns across 10 bases. This CDR3 is 18 amino acids long. The ends lost 4 bases at V and 3 bases at J; junction bases unmatched: 14. Looked up from germline, CDR1 is MGHRA and CDR2 is YSYEKL. For the CDR3, the DNA is TGCGCCAGCAGCCCCCCCCCGGGACAGGGGTCGGCGTACACTGAAGCTTTCTTT. Its protein product is CASSPPPGQGSAYTEAFF.

DNA of the CDR3: TGTGCCAGCTTTGGGGGTAACACCGGGGAGCTGTTTTTT. This gives the protein CASFGGNTGELFF. The chain uses TRBV6-5 and TRBJ2-2, with D possibly being TRBD1 or TRBD2 (5 bases each). The CDR3 length is 13 residues. V lost 8 bases and J 2 bases, leaving 9 bases between the germline ends. The V gene's germline CDR1 is MNHEY and CDR2 SVGAGI.

As to this clonotype: One end of the junction does not line up with germline, which may come from a read error. V gene TRBV10-3 combines with J gene TRBJ2-7; perhaps D is TRBD1 or TRBD2 (5 bases each). The CDR3 contains 18 residues. Germline V gene sequence: CDR1 ENHRY, CDR2 SYGVKD. CDR3 sequence reads: CAISDPSLRDDRAYDQYF. The DNA for the CDR3 is TGTGCCATCAGTGACCCATCCCTCCGGGACGATAGGGCCTACGATCAGTACTTC.

Of note for this clonotype: One end of the junction is discordant with germline, which a read error may explain. The rearrangement links TRBV6-1 to TRBJ2-2; the match to TRBD1 covers 8 bases. CDR1 MNHNS and CDR2 SASEGT come from the germline V gene. The CDR3 contains 16 residues. CDR3 coding DNA: TGTGCCAGCGGTGTCGTCACAGGGGGTCACACCGGGGAACTGTTTTTT. Translated, it gives CASGVVTGGHTGELFF.